This TCR beta chain is from a study of blood T cell repertoires in COVID-19. Unmatched junction bases numbered 7, after V lost 4 bases and J lost 6 bases. CDR1 and CDR2 (germline): LGHDT, YNNKEL (reference sequence). The CDR3 loop spans 14 amino acids. Assignment of participants to cohorts was predicated upon participant-reported clinical history. Profiled with immunoSEQ multiplex PCR; TCRdb holds only in-frame clones, not every one. This sample carries about 140,000 clones, around 87% of them seen once, and the ten largest clones take over 9%. This receptor was identified in a man between 60 and 75 years old who had recovered from COVID-19. Sequencing was performed on PBMCs or T cells enriched from blood (not recorded which). The chain combines TRBV3-1 (or the pseudogene TRBV3-2) with TRBJ1-2; 8 positions match TRBD1. CDR3 nucleotide sequence: TGTGCCAGCAGCCGCGACAGGGGAAAAGATGGCTACACCTTC. The encoded protein is CASSRDRGKDGYTF.